This T cell receptor (beta chain) comes out of a study of OX40 agonist ivuxolimab in advanced cancers. Study at large: People in dose escalation had one of these cancers: hepatocellular carcinoma, melanoma, renal cell or head and neck cancer. Of the participants, approximately 40% had some prior anti-PD-1, anti-PD-L1 or anti-CTLA-4 therapy, which was allowed.

Study-level points and caveats: The study found that CD8+ T cells averaged more expanded clones than CD4+. Patients with a partial response at 0.1-3.0 mg/kg had among the lowest clonal expansion.

Concerning this clone: Its antigen is currently unknown.

The V and J ends lost 3 bases and 4 bases, in that order; junction bases with no gene match: 5. CDR1 and CDR2 from the germline V gene are MNHEY and SVGAGI. The CDR3 extends over 14 amino acids. Generated by immunoSEQ multiplex PCR, the TCRdb table keeps only in-frame clones and is missing some. This sample yields tens of thousands of clones, of which 70% to 90% are seen a single time; approximately 11% belongs to the top ten. This clonotype was obtained from an adult with an advanced solid tumor such as melanoma, head and neck, liver or kidney cancer. The sample here was CD4+ or CD8+ T cells sorted from blood, taken in a trial of the OX40 agonist ivuxolimab. The chain couples TRBV6-5 to TRBJ1-1; 7 nucleotides align to TRBD1. CDR3 amino acids: CASSYVQGGTEAFF. The CDR3, as DNA: TGTGCCAGCAGTTATGTTCAGGGGGGCACTGAAGCTTTCTTT.